A selection of T cell receptor beta chains follows, all from one sample in a study of CD8 T cells in Susac syndrome. A single record per CDR3 protein comes from TCRdb applying MiXCR to the immunoSEQ multiplex PCR reads. The sample records some 52,000 distinct CDR3 sequences, 93% being singletons. Sequencing was carried out using CD8+ T cells from PBMCs. The origin of the receptors is a human donor with multiple sclerosis. Both conserved end residues are part of each CDR3. The D gene is left open where the match is weak. Clone size is stated in some rows and not others, as once, few, many or a class when expanded.

d_call clone_size j_call v_call cdr3_aa cdr3_nt
- once TRBJ2-3 TRBV7-2 CASSSFFTDTQYF TGTGCCAGCAGCTCCTTCTTCACAGATACGCAGTATTTT
- - TRBJ2-1 TRBV6-2/TRBV6-3 CASTLNPSRTYNEQFF TGTGCCAGCACCCTGAATCCCTCGCGGACCTACAATGAGCAGTTCTTC
- - TRBJ1-4 TRBV15 CATSGAEDNEKLFF TGTGCCACCTCAGGGGCTGAGGATAATGAAAAACTGTTTTTT
- - TRBJ1-2 TRBV6-1 CATYFWTDNTNYGYTF TGTGCCACCTACTTCTGGACAGACAATACTAACTATGGCTACACCTTC
- - TRBJ1-1 TRBV13 CASSSRQRAFF TGTGCCAGCAGCTCTCGCCAGAGGGCTTTCTTT
- - TRBJ2-3 TRBV4-2 CASSPTVGKADTQYF TGTGCCAGCAGCCCTACAGTGGGTAAGGCAGATACGCAGTATTTT
- - TRBJ1-1 TRBV2 CASRAMGVNTEAFF TGTGCCAGCAGGGCTATGGGGGTGAACACTGAAGCTTTCTTT
- - TRBJ2-7 TRBV6-2/TRBV6-3 CASSYSDYEQYF TGTGCCAGCAGTTATTCCGATTACGAGCAGTACTTC
- - TRBJ1-3 TRBV5-5 CASSLRDNSWGNTIYF TGTGCCAGCAGCTTACGGGACAACTCTTGGGGAAACACCATATATTTT
- - TRBJ1-2 TRBV10-3 CAINPISTGWANYGYTF TGTGCCATCAATCCCATTTCTACAGGGTGGGCTAACTATGGCTACACCTTC
- - TRBJ1-6 TRBV19 CASSAGLGGSPLHF TGTGCCAGTAGCGCGGGGCTCGGAGGGTCACCCCTCCACTTT
- once TRBJ2-7 TRBV11-2 CASSADDPYEQYF TGTGCCAGCAGCGCTGACGACCCCTACGAGCAGTACTTC
- - TRBJ1-4 TRBV7-9 CASRRDQGELFF TGTGCCAGCCGGAGGGACCAGGGTGAACTGTTTTTT
- - TRBJ1-1 TRBV12-3/TRBV12-4 CASSPIGDKEVNTEAFF TGTGCCAGCAGTCCTATCGGGGATAAAGAGGTAAACACTGAAGCTTTCTTT
- - TRBJ2-2 TRBV12-3/TRBV12-4 CASSFGLGLTGELFF TGTGCCAGCAGTTTTGGACTCGGTTTAACCGGGGAGCTGTTTTTT
TRBD1 - TRBJ1-2 TRBV19 CASYRGDYGYTF TGTGCCAGCTACAGGGGTGACTATGGCTACACCTTC
- - TRBJ2-3 TRBV5-4 CASSLWTDTQYF TGTGCCAGCAGCTTGTGGACAGATACGCAGTATTTT
- once TRBJ2-5 TRBV2 CASSGDRSQETQYF TGTGCCAGCAGCGGAGACAGGTCACAAGAGACCCAGTACTTC
- - TRBJ2-5 TRBV5-1 CASSWTRGGRVETQYF TGCGCCAGCAGCTGGACAAGGGGTGGTCGGGTGGAGACCCAGTACTTC
- - TRBJ2-7 TRBV14 CASSQEWHPHEQYF TGTGCCAGCAGCCAAGAATGGCATCCCCACGAGCAGTACTTC
TRBD1 - TRBJ1-2 TRBV7-2 CASSWGQGDYTF TGTGCCAGCAGCTGGGGACAGGGTGACTACACCTTC
- once TRBJ2-5 TRBV6-5 CASSYEGGETQYF TGTGCCAGCAGTTACGAGGGTGGGGAGACCCAGTACTTC
- - TRBJ2-1 TRBV27 CASSLSRGNEQFF TGTGCCAGCAGTTTGAGCCGGGGGAATGAGCAGTTCTTC
- - TRBJ2-2 TRBV6-1 CATEGSGELFF TGTGCCACCGAGGGTTCCGGGGAGCTGTTTTTT
TRBD1 - TRBJ2-7 TRBV4-3 CASSQGWDRTYEQYF TGCGCCAGCAGCCAAGGTTGGGACAGAACCTACGAGCAGTACTTC
- - TRBJ1-2 TRBV7-8 CASSQPPSSGGYTF TGTGCCAGCAGTCAACCCCCCTCCTCGGGGGGCTACACCTTC
TRBD1 - TRBJ2-7 TRBV3-1 CASSQSWTGEVYEQYF TGTGCCAGCAGCCAATCCTGGACAGGCGAGGTCTACGAGCAGTACTTC
TRBD1 - TRBJ1-3 TRBV20-1 CSARGTGAGNTIYF TGCAGTGCTAGGGGGACAGGGGCTGGAAACACCATATATTTT
TRBD2 - TRBJ2-3 TRBV2 CASREPTSGTTDTQYF TGTGCCAGCAGAGAACCGACTAGCGGGACCACAGATACGCAGTATTTT
- - TRBJ1-5 TRBV2 CASSEALGVGNQPQHF TGTGCCAGCAGTGAAGCGCTTGGGGTCGGCAATCAGCCCCAGCATTTT
- - TRBJ2-1 TRBV13 CASSPQINNEQFF TGTGCCAGCAGCCCGCAGATTAACAATGAGCAGTTCTTC
- - TRBJ1-6 TRBV7-9 CASSLSLSPPLHF TGTGCCAGCAGCTTAAGTTTGAGTCCACCCCTCCACTTT
- - TRBJ1-2 TRBV2 CASSETRATHGYTF TGTGCCAGCAGTGAAACCCGGGCAACTCATGGCTACACCTTC
TRBD2 once TRBJ2-6 TRBV4-3 CASSLLHEGRAGANVLTF TGCGCCAGCAGCCTACTACACGAGGGGAGGGCTGGGGCCAACGTCCTGACTTTC
TRBD2 - TRBJ2-1 TRBV14 CASSQVGLAGGQQFF TGTGCCAGCAGCCAAGTGGGACTAGCGGGGGGGCAACAGTTCTTC
- - TRBJ2-7 TRBV7-6 CASSLAAGFSYEQYF TGTGCCAGCAGCTTAGCGGCTGGTTTCTCCTACGAGCAGTACTTC
- - TRBJ1-5 TRBV20-1 CSARDPQGSNQPQHF TGCAGTGCTAGAGATCCACAGGGAAGCAATCAGCCCCAGCATTTT
- - TRBJ2-1 TRBV2 CASQEGYEQFF TGTGCCAGCCAGGAGGGGTATGAGCAGTTCTTC
TRBD1 - TRBJ1-2 TRBV6-4 CASSDSGTGSSGYTF TGTGCCAGCAGTGATTCCGGGACAGGGTCTTCTGGCTACACCTTC
TRBD1 - TRBJ2-7 TRBV9 CASSPRDSTYEQYF TGTGCCAGCAGCCCTAGGGACAGCACCTACGAGCAGTACTTC
- - TRBJ2-3 TRBV7-9 CASSPPGTQRIDTQYF TGTGCCAGCAGCCCTCCCGGGACCCAGCGGATAGATACGCAGTATTTT
TRBD2 once TRBJ2-4 TRBV5-1 CASSSQAGGENIQYF TGCGCCAGCAGCTCCCAAGCGGGGGGGGAAAACATTCAGTACTTC
- - TRBJ1-5 TRBV4-1 CASSQDQEGHQPQHF TGCGCCAGCAGCCAAGATCAGGAGGGGCATCAGCCCCAGCATTTT
TRBD1 few TRBJ2-1 TRBV6-1 CASSGQGATNEQFF TGTGCCAGCAGCGGACAGGGGGCAACGAATGAGCAGTTCTTC
TRBD1 - TRBJ2-7 TRBV4-3 CASSQRGQGDYEQYF TGCGCCAGCAGCCAAAGGGGACAGGGGGACTACGAGCAGTACTTC
- - TRBJ1-4 TRBV5-6 CASSWVTTNEKLFF TGTGCCAGCAGCTGGGTTACAACTAATGAAAAACTGTTTTTT
TRBD1 - TRBJ1-1 TRBV12-3/TRBV12-4 CASIGTGEEAFF TGTGCCAGCATTGGGACAGGGGAAGAAGCTTTCTTT
- - TRBJ2-5 TRBV5-1 CASQTGLFGTQYF TGCGCCAGTCAGACAGGACTCTTTGGGACCCAGTACTTC
TRBD1 - TRBJ2-7 TRBV2 CAGRTGSTYEQYF TGTGCCGGACGGACAGGGTCTACCTACGAGCAGTACTTC
- - TRBJ1-1 TRBV6-1 CASSEEATVTEAFF TGTGCCAGCAGTGAAGAGGCCACAGTCACTGAAGCTTTCTTT
- - TRBJ2-1 TRBV24-1 CATSEDSYNEQFF TGTGCCACCAGTGAGGACAGCTACAATGAGCAGTTCTTC
- - TRBJ2-4 TRBV6-2/TRBV6-3 CASSQGSEVDIQYF TGTGCCAGCAGCCAGGGTTCTGAGGTAGACATTCAGTACTTC
- - TRBJ1-1 TRBV10-3 CAISFKGVDTEAFF TGTGCCATCAGTTTTAAAGGGGTCGACACTGAAGCTTTCTTT
TRBD1 - TRBJ1-2 TRBV7-9 CASSADRVDGYTF TGTGCCAGCAGCGCGGACAGGGTCGATGGCTACACCTTC
- - TRBJ2-2 TRBV11-2 CASSFGWGEHDGELFF TGTGCCAGCAGCTTTGGGTGGGGAGAACACGACGGGGAGCTGTTTTTT
TRBD2 once TRBJ2-3 TRBV27 CASSSLAGVPTDTQYF TGTGCCAGCAGTTCGCTAGCGGGGGTCCCCACAGATACGCAGTATTTT
TRBD1 - TRBJ2-1 TRBV4-3 CASSHSTGGVDEQFF TGCGCCAGCAGCCACTCGACAGGGGGAGTAGATGAGCAGTTCTTC
- - TRBJ1-2 TRBV4-2 CASSRPEVQLYGYTF TGTGCCAGCAGCCGACCAGAAGTCCAGCTCTATGGCTACACCTTC
- - TRBJ2-5 TRBV3-1 CASSQEGTTQETQYF TGTGCCAGCAGCCAAGAGGGGACCACGCAAGAGACCCAGTACTTC
- - TRBJ2-2 TRBV28 CASSASTETGELFF TGTGCCAGCAGTGCTTCGACAGAGACCGGGGAGCTGTTTTTT